Sequencing of this TCR beta chain was carried out in a study of OX40 agonist ivuxolimab in advanced cancers. On this clone itself: Within the sample, other DNA sequences also encode this same CDR3.

Assay: immunoSEQ multiplex PCR; the TCRdb copy retains only in-frame clones and omits some. Of some 90,000 clones in the sample, about 89% were seen once. CDR3 length equals 17 residues. The germline V gene encodes CDR1 KGHSH and CDR2 LQKENI. After removal of 0 bases from V and 4 bases from J, the junction contained 9 bases not matched to a gene. The rearrangement joins TRBV18 to TRBJ2-1; 7 nucleotides align to TRBD2. The sequence derives from an adult with an advanced solid tumor such as melanoma, head and neck, liver or kidney cancer. The sample in question was CD4+ or CD8+ T cells sorted from blood, obtained in a trial of the OX40 agonist ivuxolimab. Here the CDR3 reads CASSPPGLAVSYNEQFF. The CDR3 nucleotides read TGTGCCAGCTCACCACCGGGTCTAGCGGTCTCGTACAATGAGCAGTTCTTC.